This T cell receptor beta chain stems from a study of blood T cells in healthy people across ages (dated by TCRdb to 2015 to 2017). Regarding the study in general: In model experiments, template switching captured roughly one uniquely barcoded TCR beta cDNA molecule for every two T cells. Age-related changes in TCR beta repertoire diversity were measured in the study by deep sequencing normalized with unique cDNA molecular identifiers. Four age groups were formed from the donors: young (average 16 years), middle-aged (approximately 41), aged (more than 55) and long-lived (about 75). To avoid experimental bias, donors of different ages were randomly spread across the sequencing lanes. Using the same blood draw, the study looked at two additional independent replicas of 1 million unique cDNA reads for two donors, one aged 18 to 30 and the other aged 80 or older. Study-wide findings and limitations: Estimates of total diversity from one million sequenced T cells were regarded as lower bounds and underestimates. As age increased, observed TCR beta diversity per million T cells dropped in a roughly linear way, and a significant reduction was already evident by age roughly 36. Compared with the aged group, more naive CD4+ T cells, fewer expanded clones and increased TCR diversity were shown by the long-lived group, suggesting age selection. Because donor CMV infection status was unknown, age-related changes in expanded clonotypes were potentially confounded. A strong correlation was found between observed TCR beta diversity and the percentage of naive T cells measured by flow cytometry. Because profiling used bulk unsorted PBMCs, naive and antigen-experienced compartments could not be compared conclusively.

CDR1 and CDR2 are read off the germline V gene (reference sequence) as SGHKS and YYEKEE. The CDR3 runs 13 amino acids, cysteine and phenylalanine included. The CDR3 DNA has 39 bases and is translated from base 1. Deletion took 0 bases off V and 5 bases off J, with a span of 6 bases between the germline ends. Library prep was done by 5' RACE. Sequencing took place on an Illumina HiSeq 2500. A second roughly 6 to 11 cycle PCR used a sample-barcoded 5' primer and a J-beta primer mix. A template-switch 5' adaptor carrying 12 random nucleotides introduced a unique molecular identifier onto each TCR beta cDNA molecule. Each sample yielded at least 2.5 million CDR3-containing paired-end reads. The Mint cDNA synthesis kit, primed by a TRBC-specific oligonucleotide, was used to synthesize first-strand cDNA from all RNA. After uracil-DNA glycosylase treatment, a first 18-cycle PCR used universal primers M1SS and BC2_uni_R on all cDNA. For the original study's pipeline: For normalization, 1 million high-quality reads were randomly selected from each sample, with every read carrying a distinct molecular identifier. Reads sharing molecular identifiers were discarded rather than binned into consensus sequences. MiTCR, run with a Q25 quality threshold and the strictest error-elimination algorithm, handled CDR3 identification, clonotype clustering and error correction. A nonparametric unseen species model with Euler transformation was used to estimate lower-bound total TCR beta diversity. Clones were called with MiXCR by TCRdb after fastp trimmed the public reads at Q25, and only in-frame beta chains were retained. A single entry per CDR3 protein holds the most common genes and DNA from its merged rows. It is TCRdb's table, rather than the study itself, that gives the V and J calls and clone size. Within this sample are some 1.4 million distinct CDR3 sequences, with 35% to 45% of them counted one time only. Of the sample, roughly 8.2% is held by the ten largest clones.

This clonotype was observed a few times. This clone's antigen is unknown. Per-nucleotide qualities are absent, and no much larger clonotype sits a single base away. Donors were 30 to 45 systemically healthy Caucasian individuals from Russia aged roughly 6 to 90 years. Each donor gave ten milliliters of peripheral blood, collected into EDTA-treated Vacutainer tubes. PBMCs were isolated by Ficoll-Paque density-gradient centrifugation, with at least 6 million obtained per sample. Total RNA was extracted from PBMCs with Trizol reagent, with at least 6 micrograms obtained per sample. For every donor, flow cytometry on a PBMC aliquot measured the percentage of naive CD45RAhigh/CD27high T cells.

The source is a woman aged 18-35 years in good health. Sequencing was performed on blood. The chain was built from TRBV5-5 and TRBJ2-1; no D segment can be confidently identified. Read as DNA, the sequence is TGTGCCAGCAGCTTGGTCCCCCACAATGAGCAGTTCTTC. It specifies CASSLVPHNEQFF.